What follows are 12 T cell receptor beta chains derived from one specimen sequenced in a study of technical replicates of blood from a handful of donors. Here immunoSEQ multiplex PCR was the method, and the copy in TCRdb shows in-frame clones only, minus some. This repertoire shows about 44,000 clones, 90% to 97% found once; its top ten account for roughly 0.35%. The sample taken for sequencing was T cells isolated from PBMCs. These receptors were collected from a human donor in good health.

The rearrangement uses TRBV4-2 and TRBJ2-7, with 13 bases lining up with TRBD2. Germline assignment: CDR1 LGHNA and CDR2 YNFKEQ. J gave up 2 bases and V 0 bases, and 7 bases lay outside the gene matches. The CDR3 has 18 amino acids. CDR3 in DNA: TGTGCCAGCAGCCAAGATCCGAAACTAGCGGGAGGGCCCTACGAGCAGTACTTC. Its protein product is CASSQDPKLAGGPYEQYF.

This chain uses TRBV29-1 with TRBJ2-3; TRBD2 matches 9 bases. This CDR3 is 13 amino acids long. The V and J ends lost 0 bases and 5 bases, in that order; junction bases with no gene match: 0. The germline CDR1 and CDR2 sequences are SQVTM and ANQGSEA. The CDR3 nucleotides read TGCAGCGTTGAAGAACTAGCGGGAGATACGCAGTATTTT. It codes for CSVEELAGDTQYF.

The chain combines TRBV6-1 with TRBJ2-7, with D possibly being TRBD1 (6 bases). Germline V lookup: CDR1 MNHNS, CDR2 SASEGT. V lost 10 bases to trimming and J lost 2 bases, with 15 bases between them. CDR3 length equals 13 residues. CDR3 in amino acids: CATLQGGPYEQYF. The DNA for the CDR3 is TGTGCCACCCTTCAAGGGGGACCCTACGAGCAGTACTTC.

CDR3 sequence (DNA): TGCGCCAGCAGCCAAGGGGGACTCTCCTACAATGAGCAGTTCTTC. Translation gives CASSQGGLSYNEQFF. The chain recombines TRBV4-1 with TRBJ2-1, with D perhaps matching TRBD2 (6 bases). This CDR3 comprises 15 residues. V was trimmed by 1 base and J by 0 bases, leaving 7 bases between them. Germline CDR1 is MGHRA and CDR2 is YSYEKL.

The sample holds a few counts of this clone. The J gene is TRBJ2-1, the V gene TRBV5-4, with 13 nucleotides matching TRBD2. V dropped 4 bases and J dropped 9; count of bases not matched to a gene: 7. From germline, CDR1 is SGHNT and CDR2 YYREEE (reference sequence). The CDR3 runs to 15 residues. CDR3 coding DNA: TGTGCCAGCAGCGCGGGACTAGCGGGAAGAGTTGAGCAGTTCTTC. This encodes CASSAGLAGRVEQFF.

The genes are TRBV7-8 and TRBJ2-7; 7 positions agree with TRBD2. In germline, CDR1 is SGHVS, CDR2 FQNEAQ. Trimming took 1 base from V and 5 from J; bases not matched to a gene: 8. This CDR3 region has 15 residues. The CDR3 DNA follows: TGTGCCAGCAGCTTAGGAGGCGGGAGTATGAACGAGCAGTACTTC. Protein product: CASSLGGGSMNEQYF.

This clone was detected only once. The chain employs TRBV7-2 and TRBJ2-7; 12 nucleotides match TRBD2. Germline V gene lookup returns CDR1 SGHTA and CDR2 FQGNSA. V lost 4 bases to trimming and J lost 7 bases; unmatched junction nucleotides: 11. The CDR3 loop spans 16 amino acids. CDR3 DNA sequence: TGTGCCAGCAGCTATGGACTAGCGGGACCTCTGGGAGAGCAGTACTTC. This translates into CASSYGLAGPLGEQYF. Full variable domain (missing parts from reference TRBV7-2 and TRBJ2-7): GAGVSQSPSNKVTEKGKDVELRCDPISGHTALYWYRQSLGQGLEFLIYFQGNSAPDKSGLPSDRFSAERTGGSVSTLTIQRTQQEDSAVYLCASSYGLAGPLGEQYFGPGTRLTVT.

This clone was recorded once. The chain uses TRBV28 and TRBJ2-7; TRBD2 agrees at 10 bases. CDR1 and CDR2 (germline): MDHEN, SYDVKM. This CDR3 contains 15 residues. V trimming: 5 bases; J trimming: 0 bases; junction bases outside the gene matches: 4. The CDR3 nucleotides are TGTGCCAGCAGTAGTAGCGGGAGGCGCTCCTACGAGCAGTACTTC. Residues: CASSSSGRRSYEQYF. The entire variable domain, with the rest obtained from reference TRBV28 and TRBJ2-7, is as follows: DVKVTQSSRYLVKRTGEKVFLECVQDMDHENMFWYRQDPGLGLRLIYFSYDVKMKEKGDIPEGYSVSREKKERFSLILESASTNQTSMYLCASSSSGRRSYEQYFGPGTRLTVT.

The chain has TRBV4-2 and TRBJ2-3; 14 nucleotides line up with TRBD2. The length of the CDR3 is 18 residues. Germline CDR1 and CDR2: LGHNA and YNFKEQ. With V trimmed by 4 bases and J by 2 bases, 8 bases remained unmatched. CDR3 sequence (DNA): TGTGCCAGCAGCCCACTCCCGACTAGCGGGAGGGACACAGATACGCAGTATTTT. Its protein product is CASSPLPTSGRDTDTQYF.

This chain uses TRBV11-3 with TRBJ2-6; TRBD1 matches at 7 bases. Looked up from germline, CDR1 is SGHNT and CDR2 is YENEEA. Trimming at V came to 1 base and at J to 0 bases, leaving 3 bases not matched to a gene. This CDR3 region has 17 residues. Here the CDR3 reads CASSLGDSLSGANVLTF. In DNA form, the CDR3 reads TGTGCCAGCAGCTTAGGGGACAGTCTCTCTGGGGCCAACGTCCTGACTTTC.

The V call is TRBV28, the J call TRBJ1-1, with D perhaps TRBD1 (6 bases). The CDR3 contains 14 residues. Germline V gene sequence: CDR1 MDHEN, CDR2 SYDVKM. V lost 6 bases, J lost 1 base, and 12 bases lay in between. The CDR3 spells CASSQNRENTEAFF. In nucleotides, the CDR3 is TGTGCCAGCAGCCAAAACAGGGAGAACACTGAAGCTTTCTTT.

This clone was observed once. V gene TRBV28 combines with J gene TRBJ1-5, with 9 nucleotides matching TRBD1. There are 16 residues in the CDR3. J lost 5 bases, V lost 6 bases, and 11 bases had no gene match. Germline V gene lookup returns CDR1 MDHEN and CDR2 SYDVKM. CDR3: CASSLGTGYLDQPQHF. In nucleotides, the CDR3 is TGTGCCAGCAGCTTAGGGACAGGGTATTTGGATCAGCCCCAGCATTTT.